This TCR beta chain originates from a study of T cell repertoires in cytomegalovirus infection. MiXCR, applied by TCRdb to the reads, yields one record per CDR3 protein. Among some 180,000 distinct CDR3 sequences listed, about 18% were seen once. This clonotype occurred a few times. In germline, CDR1 is LNHNV, CDR2 YYDKDF (reference sequence). CDR3 length: 14 residues. Trimming removed 9 bases at V and 1 base at J, with 16 bases between. Sequenced sample: CD8+ T cells from PBMCs. The sequence came from a human donor in good health (CMV status not recorded). Some clones in this sample may be carry-over from other donors' samples. This chain connects TRBV15 to TRBJ2-7; D is perhaps TRBD1 (6 bases). The CDR3 coding sequence is TGTGCCACTGGGGGCACTTCGCCATCCTACGAGCAGTACTTC. As protein: CATGGTSPSYEQYF.